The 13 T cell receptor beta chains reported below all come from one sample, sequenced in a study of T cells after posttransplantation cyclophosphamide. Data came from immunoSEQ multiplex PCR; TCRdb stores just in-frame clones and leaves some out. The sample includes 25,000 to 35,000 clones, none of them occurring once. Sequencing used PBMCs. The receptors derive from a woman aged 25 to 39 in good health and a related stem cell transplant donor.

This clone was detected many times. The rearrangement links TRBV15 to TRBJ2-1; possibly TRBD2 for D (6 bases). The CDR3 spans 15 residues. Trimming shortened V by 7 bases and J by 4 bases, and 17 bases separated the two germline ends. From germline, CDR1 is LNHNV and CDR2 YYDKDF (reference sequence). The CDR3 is CATNAGRFLYNEQFF. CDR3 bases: TGTGCCACCAACGCGGGGAGGTTTTTGTACAATGAGCAGTTCTTC.

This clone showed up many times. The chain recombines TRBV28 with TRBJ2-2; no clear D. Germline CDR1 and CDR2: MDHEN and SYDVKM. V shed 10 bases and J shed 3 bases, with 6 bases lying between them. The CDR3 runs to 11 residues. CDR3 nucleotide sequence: TGTGCCACTATAGACACCGGGGAGCTGTTTTTT. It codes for CATIDTGELFF.

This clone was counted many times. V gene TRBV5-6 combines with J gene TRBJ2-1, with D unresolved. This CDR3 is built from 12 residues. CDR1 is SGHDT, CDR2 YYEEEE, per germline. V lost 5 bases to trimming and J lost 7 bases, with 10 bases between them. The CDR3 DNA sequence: TGTGCCAGCAGTTTCGTACGGAATGAGCAGTTCTTC. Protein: CASSFVRNEQFF.

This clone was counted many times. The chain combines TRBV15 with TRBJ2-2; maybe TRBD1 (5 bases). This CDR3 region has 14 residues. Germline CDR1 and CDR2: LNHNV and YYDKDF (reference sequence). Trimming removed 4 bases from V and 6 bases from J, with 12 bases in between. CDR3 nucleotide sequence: TGTGCCACCAGCACCCAGACAGTGTCCGGGGAGCTGTTTTTT. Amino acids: CATSTQTVSGELFF.

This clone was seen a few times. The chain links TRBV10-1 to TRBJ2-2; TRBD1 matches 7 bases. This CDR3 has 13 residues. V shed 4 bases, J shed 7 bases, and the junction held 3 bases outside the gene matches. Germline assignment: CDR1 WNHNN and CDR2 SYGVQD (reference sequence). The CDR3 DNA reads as TGCGCCAGCAGTGGGACAGGTCACGGGGAGCTGTTTTTT. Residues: CASSGTGHGELFF.

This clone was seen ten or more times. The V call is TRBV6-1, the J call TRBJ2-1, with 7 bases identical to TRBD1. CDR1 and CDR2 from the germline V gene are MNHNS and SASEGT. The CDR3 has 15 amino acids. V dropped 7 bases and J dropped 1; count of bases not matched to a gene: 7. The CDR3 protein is CASTDGTASYNEQFF. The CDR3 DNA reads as TGTGCCAGCACGGATGGGACAGCATCCTACAATGAGCAGTTCTTC.

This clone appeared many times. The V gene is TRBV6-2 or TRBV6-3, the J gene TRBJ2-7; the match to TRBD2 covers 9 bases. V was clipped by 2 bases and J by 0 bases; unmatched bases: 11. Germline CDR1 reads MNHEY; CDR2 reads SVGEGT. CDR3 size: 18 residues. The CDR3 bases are TGTGCCAGCAGTTACCTTCAGCGGGGGGCATACCGCTCCTACGAGCAGTACTTC. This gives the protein CASSYLQRGAYRSYEQYF.

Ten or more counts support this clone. CDR3 bases: TGTGCCAGCAGCTTGGGGCTCTGGCAGGGGAAGTGGAACGAGCAGTACTTC. Protein product: CASSLGLWQGKWNEQYF. The chain is built from TRBV5-4 and TRBJ2-7; D is possibly TRBD1 (6 bases). The V gene's germline CDR1 is SGHNT and CDR2 YYREEE (reference sequence). The CDR3 is 17 amino acids. V lost 0 bases and J lost 5, with 21 bases in between.

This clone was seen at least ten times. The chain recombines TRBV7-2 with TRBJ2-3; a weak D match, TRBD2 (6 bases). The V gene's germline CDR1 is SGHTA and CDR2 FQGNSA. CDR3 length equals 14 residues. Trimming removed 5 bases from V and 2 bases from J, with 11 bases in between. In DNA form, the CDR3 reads TGTGCCAGCAGCCATCGGGACTTCACAGATACGCAGTATTTT. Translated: CASSHRDFTDTQYF.

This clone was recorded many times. For the CDR3, the DNA is TGTGCCAGCAGCGTGTTAGCGGGGGGGTATGAGCAGTTCTTC. It codes for CASSVLAGGYEQFF. The chain is built from TRBV7-9 and TRBJ2-1, with 11 nucleotides matching TRBD2. Germline V gene data show CDR1 as SEHNR and CDR2 as FQNEAQ (reference sequence). V lost 5 bases to trimming and J lost 8 bases; unmatched junction nucleotides: 5. The CDR3 contains 14 residues.

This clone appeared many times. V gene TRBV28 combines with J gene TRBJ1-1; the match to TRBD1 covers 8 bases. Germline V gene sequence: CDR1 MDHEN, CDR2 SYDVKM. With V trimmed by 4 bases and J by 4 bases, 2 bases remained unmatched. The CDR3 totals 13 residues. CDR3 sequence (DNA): TGTGCCAGCAGTTCCGGACAGGGCACTGAAGCTTTCTTT. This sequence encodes CASSSGQGTEAFF.

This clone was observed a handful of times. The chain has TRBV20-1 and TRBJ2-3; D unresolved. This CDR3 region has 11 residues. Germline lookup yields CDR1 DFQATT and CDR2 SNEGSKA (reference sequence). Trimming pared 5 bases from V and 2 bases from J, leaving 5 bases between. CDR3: CSAPITDTQYF. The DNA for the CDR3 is TGCAGTGCTCCCATCACAGATACGCAGTATTTT.

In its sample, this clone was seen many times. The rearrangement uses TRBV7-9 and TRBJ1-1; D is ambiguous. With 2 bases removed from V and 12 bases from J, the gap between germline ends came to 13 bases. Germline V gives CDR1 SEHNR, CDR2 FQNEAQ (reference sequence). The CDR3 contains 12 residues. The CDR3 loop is CASSLSLGVTFF. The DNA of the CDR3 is TGTGCCAGCAGCTTAAGTCTCGGGGTAACTTTCTTT.